The 5 T cell receptor beta chains below all came from one sample that was sequenced in a study of CD8 T cells in Susac syndrome. When the RNA was reverse transcribed, random hexamers were used with an input of about 0.45 to 1 ug. A single record per CDR3 protein comes from TCRdb applying MiXCR to the immunoSEQ multiplex PCR reads. This sample has 45,000 to 60,000 distinct CDR3 sequences; nearly 95% occur once, and the top ten carry around 0.41%. The material sequenced was CD8+ T cells from PBMCs. The source of these receptors is a human donor in good health.

V and J are TRBV7-8 and TRBJ2-7; 7 positions agree with TRBD2. The CDR3 consists of 17 residues. Looked up from germline, CDR1 is SGHVS and CDR2 is FQNEAQ. Trimming cost V 3 bases and J 3 bases; bases outside gene matches: 14. The CDR3 sequence: CASSLGFGGTTHYEQYF. The CDR3 DNA reads as TGTGCCAGCAGCTTGGGTTTCGGAGGGACTACCCACTACGAGCAGTACTTC.

The V gene is TRBV12-3 or TRBV12-4, the J gene TRBJ2-7; unclear D gene. Trimming removed 5 bases at V and 6 bases at J, with 8 bases between. The CDR3 loop spans 11 amino acids. The CDR3 region has the DNA TGTGCCAGCAGTCCCTCGGGCGAGCAGTACTTC. This encodes CASSPSGEQYF.

This sequence joins TRBV9 and TRBJ2-1, with TRBD2 matching over 8 bases. This CDR3 spans 17 amino acids. Trimming removed 0 bases from V and 0 bases from J; junction bases left unmatched: 5. The germline V gene has CDR1 SGDLS and CDR2 YYNGEE. As DNA, the CDR3 is TGTGCCAGCAGCGTAGGGACCCTAGCGGGCTCCTACAATGAGCAGTTCTTC. It encodes CASSVGTLAGSYNEQFF.

V gene TRBV10-3 combines with J gene TRBJ2-5, with D perhaps matching TRBD1 (5 bases). The CDR3 covers 13 residues. V was trimmed by 6 bases and J by 1 base, leaving 9 bases between them. Germline-derived CDR1 and CDR2 are ENHRY and SYGVKD. The CDR3 region is CAIRETAQETQYF. In DNA form, the CDR3 reads TGTGCCATCAGGGAGACAGCCCAAGAGACCCAGTACTTC.

Turning to this clonotype: An end of the junction differs from the germline gene, which may be a read error. This chain connects TRBV7-9 to TRBJ2-1, with no clear D. There are 17 residues in the CDR3. Germline loops: CDR1 SEHNR, CDR2 FQNEAQ (reference sequence). This chain's CDR3 is CASSFTPFGAPNNEQFF. The CDR3 DNA sequence: TGTGCCAGCAGCTTCACCCCGTTTGGAGCTCCCAACAACGAGCAGTTCTTC.